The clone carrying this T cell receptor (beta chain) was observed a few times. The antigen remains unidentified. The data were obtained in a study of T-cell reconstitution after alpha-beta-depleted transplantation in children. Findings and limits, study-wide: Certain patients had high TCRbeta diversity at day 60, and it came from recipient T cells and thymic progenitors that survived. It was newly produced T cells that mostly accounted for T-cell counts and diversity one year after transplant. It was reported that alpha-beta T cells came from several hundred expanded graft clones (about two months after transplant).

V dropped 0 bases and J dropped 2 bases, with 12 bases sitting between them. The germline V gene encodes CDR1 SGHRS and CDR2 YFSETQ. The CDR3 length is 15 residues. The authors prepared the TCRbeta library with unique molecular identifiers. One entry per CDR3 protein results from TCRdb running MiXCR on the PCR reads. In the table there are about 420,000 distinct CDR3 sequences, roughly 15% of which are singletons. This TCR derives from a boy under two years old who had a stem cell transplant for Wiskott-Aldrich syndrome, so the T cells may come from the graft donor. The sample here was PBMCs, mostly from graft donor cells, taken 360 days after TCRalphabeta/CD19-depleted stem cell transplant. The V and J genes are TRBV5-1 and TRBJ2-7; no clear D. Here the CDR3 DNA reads TGCGCCAGCAGCTTGGGGTTTAGGAGTACCTACGAGCAGTACTTC. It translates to CASSLGFRSTYEQYF.